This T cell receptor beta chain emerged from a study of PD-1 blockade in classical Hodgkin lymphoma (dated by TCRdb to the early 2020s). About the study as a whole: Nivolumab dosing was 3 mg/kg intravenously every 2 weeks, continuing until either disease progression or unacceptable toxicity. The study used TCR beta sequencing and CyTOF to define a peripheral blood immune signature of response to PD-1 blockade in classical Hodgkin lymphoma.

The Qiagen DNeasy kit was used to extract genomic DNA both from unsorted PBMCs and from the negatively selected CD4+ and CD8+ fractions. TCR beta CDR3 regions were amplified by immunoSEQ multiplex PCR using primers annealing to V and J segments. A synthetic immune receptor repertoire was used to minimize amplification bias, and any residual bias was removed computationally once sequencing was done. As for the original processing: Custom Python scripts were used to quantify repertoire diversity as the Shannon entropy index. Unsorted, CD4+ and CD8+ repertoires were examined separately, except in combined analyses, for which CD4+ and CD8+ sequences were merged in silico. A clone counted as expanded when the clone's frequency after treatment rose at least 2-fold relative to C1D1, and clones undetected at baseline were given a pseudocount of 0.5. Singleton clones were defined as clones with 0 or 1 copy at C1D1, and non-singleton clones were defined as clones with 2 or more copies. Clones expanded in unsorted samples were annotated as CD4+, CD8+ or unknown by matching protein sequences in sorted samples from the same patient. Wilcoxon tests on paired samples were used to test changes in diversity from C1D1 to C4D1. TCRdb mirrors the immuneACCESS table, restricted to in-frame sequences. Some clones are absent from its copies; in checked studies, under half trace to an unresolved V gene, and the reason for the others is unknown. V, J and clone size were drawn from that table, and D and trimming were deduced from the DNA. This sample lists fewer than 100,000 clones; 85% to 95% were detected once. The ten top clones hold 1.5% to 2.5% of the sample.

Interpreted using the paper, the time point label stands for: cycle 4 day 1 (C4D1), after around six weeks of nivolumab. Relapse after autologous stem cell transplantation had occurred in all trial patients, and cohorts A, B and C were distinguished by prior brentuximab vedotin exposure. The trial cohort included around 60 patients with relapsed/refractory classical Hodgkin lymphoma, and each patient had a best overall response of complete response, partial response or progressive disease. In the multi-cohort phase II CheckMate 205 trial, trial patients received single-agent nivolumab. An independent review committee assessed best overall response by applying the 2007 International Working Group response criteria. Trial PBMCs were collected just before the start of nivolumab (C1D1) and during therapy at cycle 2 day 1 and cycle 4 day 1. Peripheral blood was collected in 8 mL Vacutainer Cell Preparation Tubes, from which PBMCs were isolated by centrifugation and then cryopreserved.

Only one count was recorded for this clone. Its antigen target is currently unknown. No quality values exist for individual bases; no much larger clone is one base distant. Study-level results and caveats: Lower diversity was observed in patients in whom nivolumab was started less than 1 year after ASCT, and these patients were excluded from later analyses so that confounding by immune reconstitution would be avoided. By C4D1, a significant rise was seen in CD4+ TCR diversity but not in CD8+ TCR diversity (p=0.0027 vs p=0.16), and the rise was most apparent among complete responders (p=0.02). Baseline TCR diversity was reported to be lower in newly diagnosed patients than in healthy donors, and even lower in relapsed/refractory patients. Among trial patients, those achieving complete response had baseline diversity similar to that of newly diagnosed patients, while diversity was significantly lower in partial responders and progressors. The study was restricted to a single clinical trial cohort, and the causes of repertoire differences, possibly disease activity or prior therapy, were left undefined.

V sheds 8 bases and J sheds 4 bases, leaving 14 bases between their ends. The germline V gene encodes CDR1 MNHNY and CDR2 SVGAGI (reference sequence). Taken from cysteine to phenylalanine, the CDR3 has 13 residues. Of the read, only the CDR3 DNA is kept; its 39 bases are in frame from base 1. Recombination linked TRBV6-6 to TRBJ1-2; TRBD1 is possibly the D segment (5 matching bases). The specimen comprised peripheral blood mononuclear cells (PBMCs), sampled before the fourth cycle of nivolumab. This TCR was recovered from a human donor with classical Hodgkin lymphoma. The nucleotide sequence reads TGTGCCAGCGGTGGGGCAGGCCTCTATGGCTACACCTTC. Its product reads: CASGGAGLYGYTF.